Below, one T cell receptor (beta chain) is given with its context. Antigen: not known. Noted treatment: over 15 received Ad26.COV2.S at low or high dose, single or two shots; roughly five received placebo; per-sample allocation not given. All samples were drawn on day 63, counting from the first vaccine or placebo injection. From germline, CDR1 is SGHRS and CDR2 YFSETQ. Trimming removed 9 bases from V and 5 bases from J; junction bases left unmatched: 5. The CDR3 spans 14 residues. Assay used: immunoSEQ multiplex PCR; TCRdb lists only in-frame clones, some missing. The data hold almost 400,000 clones, with about 89% observed a single time. These data originate in a study of Ad26.COV2.S vaccination and SARS-CoV-2 variants. The study's findings and limits: Vaccinated and placebo-treated recipients had similar non-spike TCR breadth. Compared with placebo recipients, vaccine recipients had higher spike-specific TCR breadth.

The chain joins TRBV5-1 to TRBJ2-1; TRBD2 matches 13 bases. The sequence was obtained from a person between 18 and 65 years old who received the Ad26.COV2.S COVID-19 vaccine or a placebo. The material sequenced was peripheral blood, taken in a trial of Ad26.COV2.S vaccine versus placebo. The CDR3 sequence is CATTGTSGNNEQFF. CDR3 coding DNA: TGCGCCACTACCGGGACTAGCGGGAACAATGAGCAGTTCTTC.